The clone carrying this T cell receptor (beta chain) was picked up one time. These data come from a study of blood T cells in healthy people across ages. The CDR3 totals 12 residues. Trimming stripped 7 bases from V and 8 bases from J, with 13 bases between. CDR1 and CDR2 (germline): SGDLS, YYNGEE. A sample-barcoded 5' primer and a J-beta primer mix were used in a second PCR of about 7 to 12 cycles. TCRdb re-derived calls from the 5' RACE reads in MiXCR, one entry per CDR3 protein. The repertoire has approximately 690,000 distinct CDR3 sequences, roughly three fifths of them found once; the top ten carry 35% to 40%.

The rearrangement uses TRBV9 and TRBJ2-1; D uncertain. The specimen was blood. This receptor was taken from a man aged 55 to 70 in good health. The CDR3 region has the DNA TGTGCCAGCGCCCCATCACCATATGAGCAGTTCTTC. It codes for CASAPSPYEQFF.